This T cell receptor beta chain stems from a study of CD8+ T cells in alopecia areata. Overall study results and limits: Scalp lesions, especially in alopecia totalis/universalis, had higher clonality than normal scalp.

From germline, CDR1 is SGHTA and CDR2 FQGNSA. V was pared by 5 bases and J by 8 bases, with 15 bases between. CDR3 length equals 13 residues. As to this clone: Its antigen remains unidentified.

After isolation, RNA underwent reverse transcription to generate cDNA as the sequencing template. Sequencing used immunoSEQ multiplex PCR; TCRdb keeps in-frame clones, though not all of them. The profile shows 98,000 or so clones, under 65% of them singletons. The chain couples TRBV7-2 to TRBJ1-2; no firm D call. The sample taken for sequencing was NKG2D-low CD8+ T cells sorted from blood. This sequence originates from a human donor with alopecia areata. CDR3 DNA: TGTGCCAGCAGCCCCGGAACAGCCTTAGGCTACACCTTC. This encodes CASSPGTALGYTF.